The 31 T cell receptor beta chains given below trace back to one sample, sequenced in a study of blood T cell repertoires in COVID-19. The assay was immunoSEQ multiplex PCR, and TCRdb's table has in-frame clones only and misses some. Among around 110,000 clones listed, roughly 88% were seen once. Specimen: peripheral blood. These receptors all come from a woman aged 70 to 79 with acute or convalescent COVID-19.

The chain combines TRBV6-5 with TRBJ1-1; D uncertain. The germline V gene has CDR1 MNHEY and CDR2 SVGAGI. Trimming stripped 6 bases from V and 0 bases from J, with 8 bases between. This CDR3 region has 13 residues. Written as DNA, the CDR3 is TGTGCCAGCAGCGGGGTCCTGAACACTGAAGCTTTCTTT. Translation: CASSGVLNTEAFF.

The genes are TRBV13 and TRBJ1-1; D might be TRBD1 (5 bases). V lost 3 bases and J lost 4, with 12 bases in between. This CDR3 has 14 residues. The germline CDR1 and CDR2 sequences are PRHDT and FYEKMQ (reference sequence). The DNA of the CDR3 is TGTGCCAGCAGCTTCCCGACGGGGGGCACTGAAGCTTTCTTT. Encoded protein: CASSFPTGGTEAFF. Looking up the rest from reference TRBV13 and TRBJ1-1 gives the full variable domain: AAGVIQSPRHLIKEKRETATLKCYPIPRHDTVYWYQQGPGQDPQFLISFYEKMQSDKGSIPDRFSAQQFSDYHSELNMSSLELGDSALYFCASSFPTGGTEAFFGQGTRLTVV.

The chain links TRBV7-8 to TRBJ1-1, with TRBD1 matching over 7 bases. The CDR3 loop spans 14 amino acids. The trim removed 4 bases at V and 1 base at J, leaving 3 bases unmatched. The germline CDR1 and CDR2 sequences are SGHVS and FQNEAQ. The CDR3 DNA is TGTGCCAGCAGCTGGGACAGCCGGAACACTGAAGCTTTCTTT. This gives the protein CASSWDSRNTEAFF.

The chain employs TRBV5-4 and TRBJ1-2; 8 bases agree with TRBD1. Germline CDR1 SGHNT, CDR2 YYREEE (reference sequence). The trim removed 1 base at V and 3 bases at J, leaving 11 bases unmatched. This CDR3 has 17 residues. The chain's CDR3 is CASSLPQAGGAYYGYTF. The CDR3 nucleotides are TGTGCCAGCAGCTTGCCCCAGGCAGGGGGCGCTTACTATGGCTACACCTTC.

The chain is built from TRBV3-1 (or the pseudogene TRBV3-2) and TRBJ1-1; 7 bases align to TRBD1. Trimming cost V 4 bases and J 4 bases; bases outside gene matches: 6. Germline V gene data show CDR1 as LGHDT and CDR2 as YNNKEL (reference sequence). The CDR3 is 14 amino acids. The CDR3 sequence is CASSLNRGGTEAFF. In nucleotides, the CDR3 is TGTGCCAGCAGCCTTAACAGGGGAGGCACTGAAGCTTTCTTT.

The rearrangement links TRBV3-1 (or the pseudogene TRBV3-2) to TRBJ2-3, with 8 nucleotides matching TRBD1. J lost 4 bases, V lost 8 bases, and 5 bases had no gene match. The germline gives CDR1 LGHDT, CDR2 YNNKEL (reference sequence). This CDR3 has 13 residues. In nucleotides, the CDR3 is TGTGCCAGCCGCTCAGGGGGCGCAGATACGCAGTATTTT. Amino acid sequence: CASRSGGADTQYF.

The chain joins TRBV6-2 or TRBV6-3 to TRBJ2-1, with D possibly matching TRBD2 (5 bases). Germline lookup yields CDR1 MNHEY and CDR2 SVGEGT. Trimming removed 0 bases at V and 7 bases at J, with 13 bases between. This CDR3 region has 15 residues. Here the CDR3 reads CASSYSRSGNNEQFF. Written as DNA, the CDR3 is TGTGCCAGCAGTTACTCGAGATCGGGGAATAATGAGCAGTTCTTC.

In this sample, this clone turned up a few times. The J gene is TRBJ2-1, the V gene TRBV10-3; TRBD2 agrees at 15 bases. Trimming cost V 0 bases and J 7 bases; bases outside gene matches: 1. The CDR3 spans 16 residues. Per the germline V gene, CDR1 is ENHRY and CDR2 is SYGVKD. CDR3 sequence: CAISESGLAGGNEQFF. CDR3 coding DNA: TGTGCCATCAGTGAGTCCGGACTAGCGGGAGGGAATGAGCAGTTCTTC.

The chain has TRBV6-5 and TRBJ1-1, with D uncertain. Trimming left V 7 bases short and J 1 base short, with 7 bases between. The CDR3 length is 12 residues. Germline V gene sequence: CDR1 MNHEY, CDR2 SVGAGI. The CDR3 loop reads CASNPGNTEAFF. The CDR3 DNA sequence: TGTGCCAGCAACCCCGGGAACACTGAAGCTTTCTTT.

The chain uses TRBV5-1 and TRBJ1-2; tentative D call: TRBD1 (6 bases). The CDR3 consists of 16 residues. Germline V gene sequence: CDR1 SGHRS, CDR2 YFSETQ. Trimming pared 4 bases from V and 0 bases from J, leaving 16 bases between. CDR3 region: CASSPSTGTTNYGYTF. CDR3 nucleotides: TGCGCCAGCAGCCCGTCCACAGGGACAACTAACTATGGCTACACCTTC.

J is TRBJ1-1 and V is TRBV18; 10 bases are shared with TRBD1. Germline lookup yields CDR1 KGHSH and CDR2 LQKENI. J lost 2 bases, V lost 4 bases, and 4 bases had no gene match. The CDR3 runs 15 residues. DNA of the CDR3: TGTGCCAGCTCACGACAGGGGGCGGGAAACACTGAAGCTTTCTTT. This sequence encodes CASSRQGAGNTEAFF. Complete variable domain (other parts from reference TRBV18 and TRBJ1-1): NAGVMQNPRHLVRRRGQEARLRCSPMKGHSHVYWYRQLPEEGLKFMVYLQKENIIDESGMPKERFSAEFPKEGPSILRIQQVVRGDSAAYFCASSRQGAGNTEAFFGQGTRLTVV.

This clone was seen just once. The gene calls are TRBV5-1 and TRBJ2-6; TRBD1 aligns across 7 bases. V lost 0 bases and J lost 0; bases outside the gene matches: 3. In germline, CDR1 is SGHRS, CDR2 YFSETQ. The CDR3 runs 17 residues. CDR3 in amino acids: CASSLGGQNSGANVLTF. CDR3 in DNA: TGCGCCAGCAGCTTGGGGGGACAGAACTCTGGGGCCAACGTCCTGACTTTC.

For the CDR3, the DNA is TGTGCCAGCAGCTTTCAGGGGCACTCCTACGAGCAGTACTTC. Protein product: CASSFQGHSYEQYF. The chain joins TRBV5-5 to TRBJ2-7; D might be TRBD1 (6 bases). Trimming shortened V by 2 bases and J by 0 bases, and 9 bases separated the two germline ends. Germline lookup yields CDR1 SGHKS and CDR2 YYEKEE (reference sequence). CDR3 size: 14 residues.

Here the CDR3 reads CASNDGQYHEKLFF. The CDR3, as DNA: TGTGCCAGTAACGATGGACAATACCATGAAAAACTGTTTTTT. The gene calls are TRBV19 and TRBJ1-4; a weak D match, TRBD1 (5 bases). Germline assignment: CDR1 LNHDA and CDR2 SQIVND (reference sequence). This CDR3 comprises 14 residues. V lost 7 bases to trimming and J lost 6 bases, with 15 bases between them. Full variable domain (remainder filled in from reference TRBV19 and TRBJ1-4): DGGITQSPKYLFRKEGQNVTLSCEQNLNHDAMYWYRQDPGQGLRLIYYSQIVNDFQKGDIAEGYSVSREKKESFPLTVTSAQKNPTAFYLCASNDGQYHEKLFFGSGTQLSVL.

The CDR3 DNA reads as TGTGCCAGCTCACCCTCGACTATGTTTGAGCAGTTCTTC. It is translated as CASSPSTMFEQFF. The V call is TRBV18, the J call TRBJ2-1; a weak D match, TRBD2 (5 bases). This CDR3 comprises 13 residues. Trimming removed 3 bases from V and 9 bases from J, with 12 bases in between. Germline CDR1 is KGHSH and CDR2 is LQKENI.

This clone was seen just once. V and J are TRBV12-3 or TRBV12-4 and TRBJ2-7; D is uncertain. There are 12 residues in the CDR3. V was shortened by 6 bases and J by 0 bases, with 6 bases between the two germline ends. The CDR3 DNA reads TGTGCCAGCAGCGCCAGCTCCTACGAGCAGTACTTC. It codes for CASSASSYEQYF.

The chain has TRBV5-6 and TRBJ1-2, with TRBD1 identical over 8 bases. This CDR3 spans 14 amino acids. V shed 5 bases, J shed 8 bases, and the junction held 11 bases outside the gene matches. Germline CDR1 and CDR2: SGHDT and YYEEEE. CDR3 nucleotides: TGTGCCAGCAGTATAAACCAGGGGGCGTGGGGCTACACCTTC. Protein sequence: CASSINQGAWGYTF.

The chain couples TRBV9 to TRBJ1-1, with D perhaps matching TRBD1 (6 bases). V lost 4 bases to trimming and J lost 0 bases, with 16 bases between them. The length of the CDR3 is 16 residues. Germline assignment: CDR1 SGDLS and CDR2 YYNGEE. CDR3 in amino acids: CASSPGGGRLNTEAFF. The CDR3 DNA reads TGTGCCAGCAGCCCCGGGGGGGGCCGATTGAACACTGAAGCTTTCTTT.

The chain joins TRBV19 to TRBJ1-5, with TRBD1 as a possible D gene (5 bases). In germline, CDR1 is LNHDA, CDR2 SQIVND (reference sequence). Trimming removed 3 bases at V and 5 bases at J, with 11 bases between. The CDR3 sequence is 14 residues long. The CDR3, as DNA: TGTGCCAGTAGTATGGAGGGGCGCGATCAGCCCCAGCATTTT. Amino acid sequence: CASSMEGRDQPQHF.

The chain combines TRBV6-2 or TRBV6-3 with TRBJ1-5, with TRBD1 matching 7 bases. Trimming cost V 0 bases and J 6 bases; bases outside gene matches: 14. Germline CDR1 is MNHEY and CDR2 is SVGEGT. This CDR3 spans 18 amino acids. CDR3: CASSYSRDSRGTFQPQHF. CDR3 coding DNA: TGTGCCAGCAGTTACTCCCGGGACAGCCGAGGTACCTTTCAGCCCCAGCATTTT.

This clone was seen a handful of times. The chain combines TRBV7-9 with TRBJ1-2; TRBD1 aligns across 7 bases. V was clipped by 3 bases and J by 8 bases; unmatched bases: 9. The CDR3 consists of 14 residues. Germline values: CDR1 SEHNR, CDR2 FQNEAQ (reference sequence). For the CDR3, the DNA is TGTGCCAGCAGCTTGGACGGGACAGCCAGCGGCTACACCTTC. It codes for CASSLDGTASGYTF.

The V call is TRBV7-9, the J call TRBJ2-5, with 7 bases aligning to TRBD2. The V gene's germline CDR1 is SEHNR and CDR2 FQNEAQ (reference sequence). The CDR3 spans 15 residues. The trim removed 1 base at V and 2 bases at J, leaving 4 bases unmatched. The CDR3 nucleotides read TGTGCCAGCAGCTTAGTAGGGCGGGGGCAAGAGACCCAGTACTTC. Translating gives CASSLVGRGQETQYF.

This clone was counted only a few times. The chain employs TRBV27 and TRBJ1-1; perhaps TRBD1 as D (5 bases). Per the germline V gene, CDR1 is MNHEY and CDR2 is SMNVEV (reference sequence). V was trimmed by 6 bases and J by 4 bases, leaving 12 bases between them. This CDR3 region has 13 residues. The CDR3 coding sequence is TGTGCCAGCAGCTTAGGGGAGTCCACTGAAGCTTTCTTT. Its protein is CASSLGESTEAFF.

DNA of the CDR3: TGTGCCAGCTCTACAGGGGGCGGTGAAAAACTGTTTTTT. As protein: CASSTGGGEKLFF. The chain has TRBV19 and TRBJ1-4, with TRBD1 matching 9 bases. This CDR3 contains 13 residues. Germline V lookup: CDR1 LNHDA, CDR2 SQIVND (reference sequence). The trim removed 9 bases at V and 7 bases at J, leaving 6 bases unmatched. Supplemented by reference TRBV19 and TRBJ1-4, the full variable domain reads DGGITQSPKYLFRKEGQNVTLSCEQNLNHDAMYWYRQDPGQGLRLIYYSQIVNDFQKGDIAEGYSVSREKKESFPLTVTSAQKNPTAFYLCASSTGGGEKLFFGSGTQLSVL.

This rearrangement joins TRBV9 to TRBJ2-1, with D tentatively TRBD2 (6 bases). This CDR3 spans 13 amino acids. Germline CDR1 reads SGDLS; CDR2 reads YYNGEE. V was cut by 3 bases and J by 6 bases, with 10 bases left in between. The CDR3 loop reads CASSAGLLNEQFF. Written as DNA, the CDR3 is TGTGCCAGCAGCGCGGGACTCCTCAATGAGCAGTTCTTC.

The V call is TRBV21-1, the J call TRBJ1-6; TRBD1 is taken as the D call from the table, unchecked against the DNA. TRBV21-1 is a pseudogene locus. The CDR3 sequence is 22 residues long. CDR3 loop: CASSRSGGAAIVATVGDSPLHF. In DNA, the CDR3 is TGTGCCAGCAGCCGATCAGGGGGCGCCGCAATTGTGGCTACTGTAGGCGATTCACCCCTCCACTTT.

The rearrangement links TRBV14 to TRBJ1-2; 12 bases are a match to TRBD1. This CDR3 is 18 amino acids long. Germline V gene data show CDR1 as SGHDN and CDR2 as FVKESK. V lost 1 base and J lost 7; bases outside the gene matches: 13. The CDR3, as DNA: TGTGCCAGCAGCCAAGGGGAACCGGGACAGGGGGCCCTTCGTGGCTACACCTTC. Translated: CASSQGEPGQGALRGYTF.

The chain's CDR3 is CASSIDLGTGGEAFF. CDR3 in DNA: TGTGCCAGTAGTATAGATCTGGGGACAGGGGGTGAAGCTTTCTTT. The chain joins TRBV19 to TRBJ1-1, with 11 bases that match TRBD1. The CDR3 sequence is 15 residues long. The germline V gene encodes CDR1 LNHDA and CDR2 SQIVND (reference sequence). V was pared by 0 bases and J by 7 bases, with 4 bases of the junction left unmatched.

DNA for the CDR3: TGCAGTGCTAGTACAGGGAGGGATTCACCCCTCCACTTT. Encoded protein: CSASTGRDSPLHF. The chain has TRBV20-1 and TRBJ1-6; D perhaps matches TRBD1 (6 bases). Germline loops: CDR1 DFQATT, CDR2 SNEGSKA (reference sequence). Trimming pared 3 bases from V and 8 bases from J, leaving 11 bases between. The CDR3 runs to 13 residues.

The chain carries TRBV19 and TRBJ2-1, with D possibly TRBD2 on 5 matching bases. This CDR3 comprises 13 residues. V lost 5 bases and J 8 bases, leaving 13 bases between the germline ends. Looked up from germline, CDR1 is LNHDA and CDR2 is SQIVND (reference sequence). The chain's CDR3 is CASSPAAGHEQFF. CDR3 in DNA: TGTGCCAGTAGTCCGGCGGCGGGCCATGAGCAGTTCTTC. Based on the CDR3 plus reference TRBV19 and TRBJ2-1, the full variable domain is DGGITQSPKYLFRKEGQNVTLSCEQNLNHDAMYWYRQDPGQGLRLIYYSQIVNDFQKGDIAEGYSVSREKKESFPLTVTSAQKNPTAFYLCASSPAAGHEQFFGPGTRLTVL.

The CDR3 DNA reads as TGTGCCAGCAGTTCCTCCGGGACAGGGACCTACAATGAGCAGTTCTTC. Amino acid sequence: CASSSSGTGTYNEQFF. The chain joins TRBV27 to TRBJ2-1; TRBD1 matches 9 bases. The CDR3 length is 16 residues. V was clipped by 4 bases and J by 2 bases; unmatched bases: 6. Germline CDR1 and CDR2: MNHEY and SMNVEV (reference sequence).